The sample holds a few counts of the clone carrying this T cell receptor beta chain. Each CDR3 protein gets one entry after TCRdb re-called the 5' RACE reads with MiXCR. Of approximately 350,000 distinct CDR3 sequences listed, 25% to 30% are singletons. This record belongs to a study of T-cell memory formation after mild COVID-19. About the study: TCR clusters largely stayed donor specific.

Germline V gene data show CDR1 as SGHTA and CDR2 as FQGNSA. The CDR3 consists of 15 residues. Unmatched junction bases numbered 10, after V lost 5 bases and J lost 6 bases. What was sequenced was PBMCs or a T cell subset sorted from them (not recorded which). The sequence derives from an adult woman who had mild COVID-19 (a few samples of this study predate the infection). Cell type and time point are not known. The V and J genes are TRBV7-2 and TRBJ1-2; TRBD1 matches 9 bases. CDR3 nucleotide sequence: TGTGCCAGCAGCCCGCAAAGGACAGGGGTCGATGGCTACACCTTC. As protein: CASSPQRTGVDGYTF.